This T cell receptor (beta chain) is from a study of shared clonotypes between healthy human individuals. Profiling relied on immunoSEQ multiplex PCR, and the TCRdb table lists in-frame clones only, not all of them. This sample has around 1.6 million clones, with 98% found just once. This clonotype was sampled from a man aged 30 to 45 in good health. Material: naive CD4+ T cells sorted from blood. Sample subset: CD45RA+ positively selected.

The CDR3 DNA follows: TGCGCCAGCAGCTTGGACAGGGGGCATGGGAGCTATGGCTACACCTTC. Protein product: CASSLDRGHGSYGYTF. The J gene is TRBJ1-2, the V gene TRBV5-1; 9 bases match TRBD1. The CDR3 is 16 amino acids. The germline V gene has CDR1 SGHRS and CDR2 YFSETQ. Losses at the gene ends were 0 bases for V and 4 bases for J; bases not matched to a gene: 7.